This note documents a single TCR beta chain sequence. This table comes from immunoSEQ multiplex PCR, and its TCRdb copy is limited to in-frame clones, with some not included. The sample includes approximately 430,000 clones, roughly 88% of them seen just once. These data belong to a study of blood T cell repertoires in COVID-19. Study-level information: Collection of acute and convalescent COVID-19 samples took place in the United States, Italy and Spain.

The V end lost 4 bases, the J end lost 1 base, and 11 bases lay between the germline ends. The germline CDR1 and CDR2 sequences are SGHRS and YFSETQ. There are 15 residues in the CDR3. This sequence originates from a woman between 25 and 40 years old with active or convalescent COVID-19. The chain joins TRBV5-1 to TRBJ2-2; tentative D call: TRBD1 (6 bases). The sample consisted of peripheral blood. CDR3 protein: CASSEGHLNTGELFF. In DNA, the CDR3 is TGCGCCAGCAGCGAGGGACACTTGAACACCGGGGAGCTGTTTTTT.